This TCR beta chain was sequenced for a study of blood T cell repertoires in COVID-19. The wider study: Spain, Italy and the United States supplied samples that represented acute and convalescent COVID-19.

In the original workflow: Amplification from reference gene primers served as the basis for estimated nucleated cell counts. Some clones are missing from TCRdb's copy, which holds only in-frame ones; the method was immunoSEQ multiplex PCR. V, J and clone size are those of that table, while D and trimming were read from the DNA. This table has 100,000 to 150,000 clones, roughly 92% appearing once. Seattle participants joined during active infection and were tracked over time. CDR1 is MNHEY, CDR2 SVGEGT, per germline. The CDR3 runs 18 residues. V was pared by 2 bases and J by 0 bases, with 9 bases of the junction left unmatched.

The chain employs TRBV6-2 or TRBV6-3 and TRBJ2-1; 8 positions match TRBD2. This TCR was recovered from a man in his fifties with COVID-19, enrolled during active disease. Sequencing was performed on peripheral blood. The CDR3 DNA reads as TGTGCCAGCAGTTACACAACTGGACTAGCAGCCTCCTACAATGAGCAGTTCTTC. It specifies CASSYTTGLAASYNEQFF.